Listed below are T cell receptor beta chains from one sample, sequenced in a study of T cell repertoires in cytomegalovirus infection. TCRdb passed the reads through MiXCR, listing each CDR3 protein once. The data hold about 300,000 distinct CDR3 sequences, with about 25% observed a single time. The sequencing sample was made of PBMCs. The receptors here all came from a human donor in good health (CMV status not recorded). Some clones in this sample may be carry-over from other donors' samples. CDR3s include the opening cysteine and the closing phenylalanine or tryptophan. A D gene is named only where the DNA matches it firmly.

CDR3 protein: CSVRSGGTEAFF; J gene: TRBJ1-1; D gene: TRBD1; V gene: TRBV29-1
CDR3 protein: CASSEGSGIDGTDTQYF; J gene: TRBJ2-3; D gene: TRBD2; V gene: TRBV10-1
CDR3 protein: CASSYRTEETQYF; J gene: TRBJ2-5; D gene: -; V gene: TRBV7-2
CDR3 protein: CASSEALGVRVGSPLHF; J gene: TRBJ1-6; D gene: -; V gene: TRBV6-1
CDR3 protein: CATSDPSRAQGHEQYF; J gene: TRBJ2-7; D gene: -; V gene: TRBV24-1
CDR3 protein: CASRAGAGANVLTF; J gene: TRBJ2-6; D gene: -; V gene: TRBV2
CDR3 protein: CASSLEGRDQPQHF; J gene: TRBJ1-5; D gene: -; V gene: TRBV5-1
CDR3 protein: CASSLAKGGAFF; J gene: TRBJ1-1; D gene: -; V gene: TRBV12-3/TRBV12-4
CDR3 protein: CASSLAKSGPNEKLFF; J gene: TRBJ1-4; D gene: -; V gene: TRBV7-2
CDR3 protein: CASSLETQTPQYF; J gene: TRBJ2-3; D gene: -; V gene: TRBV5-1
CDR3 protein: CASSAHQTSYEQYF; J gene: TRBJ2-7; D gene: -; V gene: TRBV11-2
CDR3 protein: CASSLTPRTGAKNIQYF; J gene: TRBJ2-4; D gene: -; V gene: TRBV28
CDR3 protein: CATSDVTGGYTQYF; J gene: TRBJ2-3; D gene: TRBD1; V gene: TRBV24-1
CDR3 protein: CASSLLLGLAFF; J gene: TRBJ1-1; D gene: -; V gene: TRBV7-8
CDR3 protein: CASSRDSNTEAFF; J gene: TRBJ1-1; D gene: -; V gene: TRBV18
CDR3 protein: CASSLDTRELGNEQFF; J gene: TRBJ2-1; D gene: -; V gene: TRBV27
CDR3 protein: CSAPILAGVGNEQFF; J gene: TRBJ2-1; D gene: TRBD2; V gene: TRBV20-1
CDR3 protein: CASSLVAGAGNEQFF; J gene: TRBJ2-1; D gene: TRBD2; V gene: TRBV7-2
CDR3 protein: CASSVTGFGYTF; J gene: TRBJ1-2; D gene: -; V gene: TRBV7-2
CDR3 protein: CASRQITGEGTEAFF; J gene: TRBJ1-1; D gene: TRBD1; V gene: TRBV5-1
CDR3 protein: CASHIPGLAGFGELFF; J gene: TRBJ2-2; D gene: TRBD2; V gene: TRBV6-2/TRBV6-3
CDR3 protein: CASSLRRVGYEQYF; J gene: TRBJ2-7; D gene: -; V gene: TRBV7-2
CDR3 protein: CASSTRDTERVNNEQFF; J gene: TRBJ2-1; D gene: -; V gene: TRBV27